This TCR beta chain is drawn from a study of cytomegalovirus exposure and HLA in healthy donors. Overall study context: Around 80 million unique TCR sequences came from HLA-typed donors in an early release.

PCR involved 60 Vbeta and 13 Jbeta primers. This table comes from immunoSEQ multiplex PCR, and its TCRdb copy is limited to in-frame clones, with some not included. The data hold about 180,000 clones, with over 70% observed a single time. Whole-study findings and limits: Available immune exposure information was restricted to CMV serostatus only. In an earlier analysis, in roughly 600 donors, most V segments appeared productive either ~90% or ~30% of the time. Cytomegalovirus association was listed for 164 TCR beta chains.

Germline trimming cut 4 bases from V and 4 bases from J; bases unmatched to any gene: 7. The CDR3 is made up of 15 amino acids. The V gene's germline CDR1 is SNHLY and CDR2 FYNNEI. To note about this clone: Its antigen is not known.

This sequence was found in a woman aged 25 to 45 in good health and CMV-seronegative. This chain joins TRBV2 and TRBJ2-5; 9 nucleotides align to TRBD2. The sequenced sample consisted of PBMCs. Here the CDR3 reads CASSVGGGATETQYF. In nucleotides, the CDR3 is TGTGCCAGCAGTGTGGGCGGGGGGGCCACAGAGACCCAGTACTTC.